This is a list of T cell receptor beta chains from one sample in a study of memory CD4+ T cells and cytomegalovirus serostatus. Clones were read by immunoSEQ multiplex PCR, and TCRdb kept only the in-frame ones, dropping some. The sample includes more than 50,000 clones, 78% of them seen just once. The sequenced sample was memory CD4+ T cells from blood. The source of these receptors is an adult in good health and CMV-seronegative. CDR3s include the opening cysteine and the closing phenylalanine or tryptophan. A D gene is named only where the DNA matches it firmly. Some rows have no size entry. The others give once, few or many, or a class for an expanded clone.

J | V | size | length | D | CDR3 | DNA
TRBJ2-5 | TRBV19 | medium-sized | 15 | TRBD1 | CASSITTSGGETQYF | TGTGCCAGTAGTATTACGACGTCAGGGGGAGAGACCCAGTACTTC
TRBJ2-3 | TRBV19 | . | 18 | . | CASSEVGGGGGLTDTQYF | TGTGCCAGTAGTGAGGTTGGAGGGGGCGGTGGCCTCACAGATACGCAGTATTTT
TRBJ1-1 | TRBV6-5 | many | 13 | TRBD1 | CASSYSPTGRAFF | TGTGCCAGCAGTTACTCACCGACAGGGAGAGCTTTCTTT
TRBJ2-2 | TRBV5-4 | . | 17 | TRBD2 | CASSSGLAGGPEGELFF | TGTGCCAGCAGCTCCGGACTAGCGGGGGGCCCCGAGGGGGAGCTGTTTTTT
TRBJ1-1 | TRBV9 | . | 16 | . | CASSVGASFLNTEAFF | TGTGCCAGCAGCGTAGGTGCCAGCTTTTTGAACACTGAAGCTTTCTTT
TRBJ1-4 | TRBV5-5 | . | 14 | . | CASSLSRGNEKLFF | TGTGCCAGCAGCTTATCCCGGGGAAATGAAAAACTGTTTTTT
TRBJ1-4 | TRBV2 | . | 13 | . | CASSETRNEKLFF | TGTGCCAGCAGTGAAACTAGGAATGAAAAACTGTTTTTT
TRBJ1-4 | TRBV15 | . | 15 | TRBD1 | CATSRDSGTGEKLFF | TGTGCCACCAGCAGAGATTCGGGGACAGGGGAAAAACTGTTTTTT
TRBJ2-1 | TRBV14 | . | 13 | . | CASSQDHRGKQFF | TGTGCCAGCAGCCAGGATCACCGCGGGAAGCAGTTCTTC
TRBJ2-2 | TRBV30 | . | 16 | . | CAWSRLGGIGTGELFF | TGTGCCTGGAGCCGTTTAGGGGGGATCGGCACCGGGGAGCTGTTTTTT
TRBJ2-3 | TRBV11-1 | . | 16 | TRBD2 | CASSPRSSGVSDTQYF | TGTGCCAGCAGCCCCCGGTCTAGCGGGGTGTCGGATACGCAGTATTTT
TRBJ1-2 | TRBV6-5 | . | 13 | . | CASSPGGVYGYTF | TGTGCCAGCTCTCCAGGCGGCGTCTATGGCTACACCTTC
TRBJ2-3 | TRBV7-8 | . | 14 | . | CASSLETVTDTQYF | TGTGCCAGCAGCTTAGAGACAGTTACAGATACGCAGTATTTT
TRBJ1-1 | TRBV5-1 | . | 14 | . | CASSLGTVNTEAFF | TGCGCCAGCAGCTTGGGGACAGTGAACACTGAAGCTTTCTTT
TRBJ2-2 | TRBV10-3 | . | 14 | . | CASAGGGVTGELFF | TGTGCCTCCGCTGGGGGGGGCGTCACCGGGGAGCTGTTTTTT
TRBJ1-2 | TRBV5-5 | . | 15 | . | CASSSSSGANYGYTF | TGTGCCAGCAGCTCCTCGAGTGGTGCTAACTATGGCTACACCTTC
TRBJ2-5 | TRBV9 | . | 16 | . | CASSPRGSDPQETQYF | TGTGCCAGCAGCCCCCGAGGGAGTGACCCACAAGAGACCCAGTACTTC
TRBJ1-4 | TRBV7-2 | few | 15 | . | CASSLVDRVNEKLFF | TGTGCCAGCAGCTTAGTCGACAGAGTTAATGAAAAACTGTTTTTT